The rows below give T cell receptor beta chains drawn from one sample of a study of blood T cell repertoires in COVID-19. The repertoire was sequenced with immunoSEQ multiplex PCR; TCRdb's copy has only in-frame clones and lacks some. The sample includes 250,000 to 350,000 clones, about 89% of them seen just once. The sequenced material came from peripheral blood. These receptors all come from a man younger than 40 with acute or convalescent COVID-19. Each CDR3 is given with its conserved first and last residue. The D gene is left open where the match is weak. The listing skips clone size in some rows; elsewhere it reads once, few, many or a size class.

j_call: TRBJ1-1; clone_size: .; v_call: TRBV7-3; d_call: TRBD1; cdr3_aa: CASSFRRGPNHTEAFF; cdr3_nt: TGTGCCAGCAGCTTTCGCAGGGGGCCTAATCACACTGAAGCTTTCTTT
j_call: TRBJ1-3; clone_size: .; v_call: TRBV28; d_call: TRBD1; cdr3_aa: CASVQGLGTGNTIYF; cdr3_nt: TGTGCCAGCGTACAGGGGTTGGGGACTGGAAACACCATATATTTT
j_call: TRBJ2-1; clone_size: .; v_call: TRBV4-2; d_call: TRBD1; cdr3_aa: CASSQGYGTGRNNEQFF; cdr3_nt: TGTGCCAGCAGCCAAGGTTACGGGACAGGGAGAAATAATGAGCAGTTCTTC
j_call: TRBJ2-7; clone_size: .; v_call: TRBV6-1; d_call: TRBD2; cdr3_aa: CASRAAAGDNEQYF; cdr3_nt: TGTGCCAGCAGGGCCGCCGCGGGAGACAACGAGCAGTACTTC
j_call: TRBJ1-4; clone_size: .; v_call: TRBV3-1/TRBV3-2; d_call: .; cdr3_aa: CASSQIQETNEKLFF; cdr3_nt: TGTGCCAGCAGCCAAATTCAGGAAACTAATGAAAAACTGTTTTTT
j_call: TRBJ1-5; clone_size: .; v_call: TRBV5-1; d_call: .; cdr3_aa: CASSLGSGIQPQHF; cdr3_nt: TGCGCCAGCAGCTTGGGTTCAGGGATTCAGCCCCAGCATTTT
j_call: TRBJ1-6; clone_size: .; v_call: TRBV7-9; d_call: TRBD1; cdr3_aa: CASSSTGGLYNSPLHF; cdr3_nt: TGTGCCAGCAGCTCAACAGGGGGACTCTATAATTCACCCCTCCACTTT
j_call: TRBJ2-2; clone_size: .; v_call: TRBV6-5; d_call: .; cdr3_aa: CASSYSTVIKPGELFF; cdr3_nt: TGTGCCAGCAGTTACTCCACGGTTATCAAACCCGGGGAGCTGTTTTTT
j_call: TRBJ2-1; clone_size: .; v_call: TRBV7-3; d_call: .; cdr3_aa: CASSLYGGYNEQFF; cdr3_nt: TGTGCCAGCAGCTTATACGGGGGATACAATGAGCAGTTCTTC
j_call: TRBJ1-5; clone_size: .; v_call: TRBV28; d_call: TRBD1; cdr3_aa: CASSPSGQGLNQPQHF; cdr3_nt: TGTGCCAGCAGTCCATCCGGACAGGGCCTCAATCAGCCCCAGCATTTT
j_call: TRBJ2-7; clone_size: .; v_call: TRBV7-9; d_call: TRBD1; cdr3_aa: CASSFDGQVSYEQYF; cdr3_nt: TGTGCCAGCAGCTTTGACGGACAGGTCTCCTACGAGCAGTACTTC
j_call: TRBJ2-1; clone_size: .; v_call: TRBV18; d_call: TRBD2; cdr3_aa: CASSPPFTGTSGRSNEQFF; cdr3_nt: TGTGCCAGCTCACCACCTTTCACGGGGACTAGCGGGAGATCGAATGAGCAGTTCTTC
j_call: TRBJ1-5; clone_size: .; v_call: TRBV5-5; d_call: .; cdr3_aa: CASSPHSNQPQHF; cdr3_nt: TGTGCCAGCAGCCCCCATAGCAATCAGCCCCAGCATTTT
j_call: TRBJ1-4; clone_size: .; v_call: TRBV6-6; d_call: .; cdr3_aa: CAGGGQTNEKLFF; cdr3_nt: TGTGCCGGCGGGGGACAAACTAATGAAAAACTGTTTTTT
j_call: TRBJ2-2; clone_size: .; v_call: TRBV7-3; d_call: TRBD2; cdr3_aa: CASSSTSDPSNGELFF; cdr3_nt: TGTGCCAGCAGCTCGACTAGCGACCCTTCTAACGGGGAGCTGTTTTTT
j_call: TRBJ1-6; clone_size: .; v_call: TRBV6-2/TRBV6-3; d_call: TRBD1; cdr3_aa: CASRPQGAMFQWSYNSPLHF; cdr3_nt: TGTGCCAGCAGACCTCAGGGGGCGATGTTTCAATGGTCCTATAATTCACCCCTCCACTTT
j_call: TRBJ2-1; clone_size: once; v_call: TRBV9; d_call: TRBD1; cdr3_aa: CASSSQTGNEQFF; cdr3_nt: TGTGCCAGCAGCTCACAGACAGGGAATGAGCAGTTCTTC
j_call: TRBJ2-5; clone_size: .; v_call: TRBV5-4; d_call: TRBD2; cdr3_aa: CASSLGGLAGGTFQETQYF; cdr3_nt: TGTGCCAGCAGCTTGGGGGGACTAGCGGGGGGCACCTTCCAAGAGACCCAGTACTTC
j_call: TRBJ1-5; clone_size: .; v_call: TRBV6-2/TRBV6-3; d_call: .; cdr3_aa: CASSSGRMGNQPQHF; cdr3_nt: TGTGCCAGCAGTTCAGGAAGGATGGGCAATCAGCCCCAGCATTTT
j_call: TRBJ2-2; clone_size: .; v_call: TRBV29-1; d_call: TRBD2; cdr3_aa: CSVEDPLAGGNTGELFF; cdr3_nt: TGCAGCGTTGAAGACCCCTTAGCGGGAGGTAACACCGGGGAGCTGTTTTTT
j_call: TRBJ2-1; clone_size: .; v_call: TRBV27; d_call: .; cdr3_aa: CASSLQSIGNEQFF; cdr3_nt: TGTGCCAGCAGTTTGCAGAGTATCGGGAATGAGCAGTTCTTC
j_call: TRBJ1-4; clone_size: .; v_call: TRBV28; d_call: TRBD1; cdr3_aa: CASSPWTGGSTNEKLFF; cdr3_nt: TGTGCCAGCAGTCCCTGGACAGGGGGATCAACTAATGAAAAACTGTTTTTT